The clone carrying this TCR beta chain was detected a few times. V was shortened by 2 bases and J by 2 bases, with 8 bases between the two germline ends. CDR3 length: 14 amino acids. TCR beta CDR3 regions were amplified from RNA transcripts. Carried out on the TCR CDR3, a first-round RT-PCR used the HTBI primer set. TCRdb processed the multiplex PCR reads anew with MiXCR; each CDR3 protein has one entry. The table lists 600,000 to 750,000 distinct CDR3 sequences, 17% of them singletons. These data belong to a study of T cells in Graves' hyperthyroidism and ophthalmopathy. The sequence derives from a man aged 45-60 years with Graves' hyperthyroidism. The sample consisted of blood. The chain recombines TRBV12-3 or TRBV12-4 with TRBJ2-3; possibly TRBD2 for D (5 bases). The CDR3 sequence: CASSLSGFTDTQYF. CDR3 nucleotides: TGTGCCAGCAGTTTAAGCGGCTTCACAGATACGCAGTATTTT.